This paragraph reports one TCR beta chain. Its antigen specificity is not known. Per-nucleotide qualities are absent, and no much larger clonotype sits a single base away. These data belong to a study of blood T cell repertoires in COVID-19 (dated by TCRdb to 2018 to 2020). With respect to the entire study: Samples covering the acute and convalescent phases of COVID-19 were provided by collaborators in the United States, Italy and Spain. The material from the prospective study consisted of cDNA or gDNA derived from T cells, B-cell-depleted T cells, or PBMCs. Deeply sampled blood TCRbeta repertoires from subjects exposed to, actively infected with, or recovered from COVID-19 were included in the dataset. A freely available public database, intended as a resource for researchers studying the immune response to SARS-CoV-2, is where the repertoires were released. The samples were drawn from two sources: the first 160 participants of the ongoing ImmuneRACE study, and 1,000 to 1,500 subjects contributed by 6 global collaborators. The sample metadata nearly always contained a de-identified subject ID, COVID-19 status, age in years and sex. Where available, HLA class I and class II types were taken from metadata supplied by the sample provider and were not determined by assay-based typing.

The collaborating institutions used their own protocols to collect whole blood in K2EDTA tubes. Collaborator samples were shipped for TCRbeta analysis as frozen whole blood, isolated PBMCs, or DNA extracted from either sample type. TCRbeta CDR3 regions were amplified from genomic DNA using the immunoSEQ Assay, a bias-controlled multiplex PCR. The study's own analysis went as follows. Within the assay, amplification of reference gene primers was used to estimate how many nucleated cells each sample contained. To quantify the absolute abundance of each unique TCRbeta CDR3 rearrangement, sequence reads were collapsed and filtered. Productive Simpson clonality was computed per sample as the square root of Simpson's diversity index over productive rearrangements. In its TCRdb copy, this immuneACCESS table keeps in-frame sequences only and misses some clones. Where compared with another copy, unresolved V genes explain less than half of these, and the others have no known cause. V and J calls and clone size are as listed in that table; D and trimming were resolved from the DNA. This sample is represented by under 60,000 clones; roughly 78% of them were singletons. The top ten clones comprise about 25% of the sample.

Broad study findings and their caveats: The quantity of clinical and demographic metadata differed by source and by participant and was supplied without curation.

Taken from the germline V gene, the CDR1 and CDR2 loops are SGDLS and YYNGEE. The CDR3 measures 15 amino acids from cysteine to phenylalanine. Just the 45-base CDR3 DNA is kept, in frame starting at base 1. The germline V and J ends show losses of 4 bases and 1 base respectively, and no gene match explains 6 bases of the junction. This receptor was taken from a man between 70 and 80 years old with acute or convalescent COVID-19. The chain joins TRBV9 to TRBJ2-3; TRBD2 aligns with 7 central bases. Sequencing was performed on peripheral blood. The CDR3 region has the sequence CASSLRTRGTDTQYF. The DNA sequence is given as TGTGCCAGCAGCTTAAGGACTAGGGGCACAGATACGCAGTATTTT. Outside the CDR3, residues come from the reference TRBV9 and TRBJ2-3 proteins, so the full variable domain is: DSGVTQTPKHLITATGQRVTLRCSPRSGDLSVYWYQQSLDQGLQFLIQYYNGEERAKGNILERFSAQQFPDLHSELNLSSLELGDSALYFCASSLRTRGTDTQYFGPGTRLTVL.